These T cell receptor beta chains were read from a single sample in a study of metastatic and nonmetastatic thyroid tumors. TCRdb re-analyzed the PCR reads through MiXCR. The data hold 30,000 to 35,000 clones, with roughly 18% observed a single time. The sequencing input was blood. Source of these receptors: a female donor with papillary thyroid cancer or a benign thyroid nodule (not recorded which). Some clones in this sample may be carry-over from other donors' samples. Each CDR3 is given with its conserved first and last residue. A D gene is named only where the DNA matches it firmly. Clone size appears in some rows only: once, few, many, or a class for an expanded clone.

v_call	j_call	clone_size	cdr3_length	d_call	cdr3_aa	cdr3_nt
TRBV9	TRBJ2-7	many	16	-	CASSVEGDRPLYEQYF	TGTGCCAGCAGCGTGGAGGGGGATAGACCCCTATACGAGCAGTACTTC
TRBV5-1	TRBJ2-7	few	16	-	CASSLERYPGSLEQYF	TGCGCCAGCAGCTTGGAAAGATACCCGGGGTCGTTAGAGCAGTACTTC
TRBV11-2	TRBJ2-1	-	16	-	CASSSRQTYLGNEQFF	TGTGCCAGCAGCTCCCGACAGACCTACCTAGGCAATGAGCAGTTCTTC
TRBV24-1	TRBJ1-4	many	16	TRBD1	CATSDTRGQGEEKLFF	TGTGCCACCAGTGATACCCGGGGACAGGGGGAAGAAAAACTGTTTTTT
TRBV19	TRBJ2-6	-	14	-	CASSPGAGANALTF	TGTGCCAGTAGTCCGGGTGCCGGTGCCAACGCCCTGACTTTC
TRBV27	TRBJ2-1	few	12	-	CASSTLRNEQFF	TGTGCCAGCAGTACCCTGCGCAATGAGCAGTTCTTC
TRBV11-2	TRBJ2-7	once	12	-	CASSQGSAEQYF	TGTGCCAGCAGCCAGGGTTCGGCCGAGCAGTACTTC
TRBV6-1	TRBJ2-7	few	14	TRBD1	CASRQGKAAYEQYF	TGTGCCAGTCGACAGGGGAAGGCCGCCTACGAGCAGTACTTC
TRBV20-1	TRBJ2-3	many	15	TRBD2	CSAGRASGRTDTQYF	TGCAGTGCTGGCCGCGCTAGCGGGCGCACAGATACGCAGTATTTT
TRBV20-1	TRBJ1-2	many	14	-	CSARDKGFGDGYTF	TGCAGTGCTAGAGACAAAGGGTTCGGCGATGGCTACACCTTC
TRBV7-6	TRBJ1-1	many	15	-	CASSSSWGENTEAFF	TGTGCCAGCAGCTCGTCGTGGGGGGAGAACACTGAAGCTTTCTTT
TRBV6-6	TRBJ2-6	few	17	-	CASSYSYGNSGANVLTF	TGTGCCAGCAGTTACTCGTACGGGAACTCTGGGGCCAACGTCCTGACTTTC
TRBV13	TRBJ1-4	few	16	TRBD1	CASSSRDRVANEKLFF	TGTGCCAGCAGCTCCCGGGACAGGGTCGCTAATGAAAAACTGTTTTTT
TRBV2	TRBJ2-5	many	14	-	CASSLTSYPETQYF	TGTGCCAGCAGTTTGACTAGTTACCCAGAGACCCAGTACTTC
TRBV9	TRBJ1-1	-	13	-	CASSEGRATEAFF	TGTGCCAGCAGCGAGGGACGGGCAACTGAAGCTTTCTTT
TRBV4-1	TRBJ1-2	many	13	TRBD1	CASSPDRAYGYTF	TGCGCCAGCAGTCCAGACAGGGCCTATGGCTACACCTTC
TRBV20-1	TRBJ2-2	few	12	-	CSASGVSGELFF	TGCAGTGCGTCAGGGGTGAGCGGGGAGCTGTTTTTT
TRBV2	TRBJ2-3	medium-sized	15	TRBD2	CASSPTSGYTDTQYF	TGTGCCAGCAGCCCGACTAGCGGGTACACAGATACGCAGTATTTT
TRBV24-1	TRBJ2-1	medium-sized	15	-	CATSGGGSRGNEQFF	TGTGCCACCAGTGGGGGTGGCTCCCGGGGCAATGAGCAGTTCTTC
TRBV7-3	TRBJ2-5	many	15	-	CASSQLGGVAETQYF	TGTGCCAGCAGCCAATTAGGGGGGGTTGCAGAGACCCAGTACTTC
TRBV11-1	TRBJ2-3	-	15	-	CASSQGLWGTYTQYF	TGTGCCAGCAGCCAGGGGCTGTGGGGCACATATACGCAGTATTTT
TRBV7-9	TRBJ1-1	-	12	-	CASSWGTTEAFF	TGTGCCAGCAGCTGGGGGACCACTGAAGCTTTCTTT
TRBV6-1	TRBJ2-7	medium-sized	16	TRBD1	CASSSTGTGNPYEQYF	TGTGCCAGCAGTTCAACCGGGACAGGGAATCCCTACGAGCAGTACTTC
TRBV27	TRBJ2-1	-	16	-	CASSSFLSSAYNEQFF	TGTGCCAGCAGTTCCTTCCTCAGTAGCGCCTACAATGAGCAGTTCTTC
TRBV30	TRBJ1-5	many	15	-	CAWSPLGRGNQPQHF	TGTGCCTGGAGTCCCCTCGGCAGGGGCAATCAGCCCCAGCATTTT
TRBV19	TRBJ1-4	many	17	-	CASRLSSNPTTNEKLFF	TGTGCCAGTAGACTAAGCTCGAACCCGACAACTAATGAAAAACTGTTTTTT
TRBV28	TRBJ1-6	-	12	-	CASTPPRGPLHF	TGTGCCAGCACCCCACCCCGGGGGCCACTCCACTTT
TRBV9	TRBJ2-1	medium-sized	16	TRBD2	CASSSRTSTIHNEQFF	TGTGCCAGCAGCTCTAGGACTAGCACCATTCACAATGAGCAGTTCTTC
TRBV20-1	TRBJ1-5	many	15	TRBD1	CSARVPQGAGQPQHF	TGCAGTGCTAGAGTACCCCAGGGGGCCGGTCAGCCCCAGCATTTT
TRBV4-3	TRBJ2-7	many	18	TRBD1	CASSQAAGTGGIFHEQYF	TGCGCCAGCAGCCAAGCCGCCGGGACAGGGGGCATTTTCCACGAGCAGTACTTC
TRBV7-8	TRBJ2-7	many	12	-	CASSPPPGEQYF	TGTGCCAGCAGCCCCCCCCCCGGGGAGCAGTACTTC
TRBV11-1	TRBJ1-3	-	18	TRBD1	CASSPFGTAENSGNTIYF	TGTGCCAGCAGCCCTTTCGGGACAGCCGAAAACTCTGGAAACACCATATATTTT
TRBV7-9	TRBJ1-2	-	14	-	CASSFPTGYDGYTF	TGTGCCAGCAGCTTCCCAACAGGTTATGATGGCTACACCTTC
TRBV20-1	TRBJ1-2	medium-sized	13	-	CSASEEQLRGYTF	TGCAGTGCTAGCGAGGAACAACTTCGTGGCTACACCTTC
TRBV19	TRBJ2-1	many	11	-	CASSMGWEQFF	TGTGCCAGTAGTATGGGATGGGAGCAGTTCTTC
TRBV5-1	TRBJ1-4	once	15	TRBD1	CASSIGQGNIEKLFF	TGCGCCAGCAGCATCGGACAGGGTAATATTGAAAAACTGTTTTTT
TRBV20-1	TRBJ2-7	many	13	-	CSARFSGTYEQYF	TGCAGTGCTAGATTTTCCGGCACCTACGAGCAGTACTTC
TRBV2	TRBJ2-1	-	18	TRBD2	CASSEAPPGGVLGNEQFF	TGTGCCAGCAGTGAAGCCCCGCCGGGGGGGGTACTAGGCAATGAGCAGTTCTTC
TRBV2	TRBJ1-3	many	16	TRBD1	CASSAGPTGAGNTIYF	TGTGCCAGCAGCGCGGGCCCGACAGGGGCTGGAAACACCATATATTTT
TRBV11-3	TRBJ2-1	many	16	TRBD2	CASSPGTSGRRGEQFF	TGTGCCAGCAGCCCCGGGACTAGCGGGAGGAGGGGTGAGCAGTTCTTC
TRBV20-1	TRBJ2-5	many	13	-	CSASRHDQETQYF	TGCAGTGCAAGTAGGCACGACCAAGAGACCCAGTACTTC
TRBV19	TRBJ1-2	many	15	-	CASSDARLYAYGCTF	TGTGCCAGTAGTGATGCCCGACTCTACGCCTATGGCTGCACCTTC
TRBV2	TRBJ1-6	many	17	-	CASSEVWSPIRDSPLHF	TGTGCCAGCAGTGAAGTATGGAGTCCGATTCGTGATTCACCCCTCCACTTT
TRBV20-1	TRBJ1-5	many	12	-	CSARQSNQPQHF	TGCAGTGCTAGACAAAGCAATCAGCCCCAGCATTTT
TRBV7-2	TRBJ2-2	-	16	TRBD2	CASSLAGGSNTGELFF	TGTGCCAGCAGCTTAGCGGGAGGGTCGAACACCGGGGAGCTGTTTTTT
TRBV7-8	TRBJ1-6	many	14	TRBD1	CASSLAGDSRPLHF	TGTGCCAGCAGCTTAGCCGGGGACAGCCGACCCCTCCACTTT
TRBV6-1	TRBJ1-1	medium-sized	14	-	CASSSGISNTEAFF	TGTGCCAGCAGTTCGGGGATCTCAAACACTGAAGCTTTCTTT
TRBV4-2	TRBJ2-3	many	16	TRBD2	CASSPGGAGGLNTQYF	TGTGCCAGCAGCCCCGGCGGGGCGGGAGGGTTGAATACGCAGTATTTT